The clone carrying this T cell receptor (beta chain) appeared a few times. Its matching antigen is unknown. Using its own MiXCR run on the 5' RACE reads, TCRdb lists one record per CDR3 protein. Of 450,000 or so distinct CDR3 sequences listed, over 12% are singletons. Germline trimming cut 4 bases from V and 3 bases from J; bases unmatched to any gene: 9. This CDR3 region has 16 residues. Germline loops: CDR1 MDHEN, CDR2 SYDVKM. The data derive from a study of identical twins. Overall study results and limits: In beta out-of-frame sequences, the excess sharing between twins was weaker. Within cord blood, abundant beta clonotypes carried fewer insertions, but memory repertoires showed no such trend.

This same sample was also taken into another study, of yellow fever vaccine responses in identical twins.

Material: CD4+ T cells sorted from blood. The rearrangement links TRBV28 to TRBJ2-7; 10 bases line up with TRBD2. The TCR originated in a woman aged 18-29 years in good health. CDR3 sequence reads: CASSSTLAGVYYEQYF. The DNA for the CDR3 is TGTGCCAGCAGTTCTACTCTAGCGGGGGTGTACTACGAGCAGTACTTC.